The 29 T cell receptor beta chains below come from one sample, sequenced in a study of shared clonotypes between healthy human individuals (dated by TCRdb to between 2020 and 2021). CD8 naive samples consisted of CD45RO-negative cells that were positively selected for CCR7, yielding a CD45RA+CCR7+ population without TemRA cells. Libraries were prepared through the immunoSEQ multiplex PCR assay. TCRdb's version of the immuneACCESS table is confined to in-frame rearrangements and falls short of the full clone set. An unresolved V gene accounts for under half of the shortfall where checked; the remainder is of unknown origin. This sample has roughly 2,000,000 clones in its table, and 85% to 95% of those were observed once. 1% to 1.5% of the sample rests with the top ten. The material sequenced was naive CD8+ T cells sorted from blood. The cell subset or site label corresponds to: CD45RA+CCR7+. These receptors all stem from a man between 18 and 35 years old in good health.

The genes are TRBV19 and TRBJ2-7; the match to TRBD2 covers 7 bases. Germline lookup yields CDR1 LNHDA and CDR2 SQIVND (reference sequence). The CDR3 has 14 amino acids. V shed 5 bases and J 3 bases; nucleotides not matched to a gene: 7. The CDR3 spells CASSPPGLIYEQYF. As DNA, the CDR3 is TGTGCCAGTAGTCCTCCGGGACTAATCTACGAGCAGTACTTC.

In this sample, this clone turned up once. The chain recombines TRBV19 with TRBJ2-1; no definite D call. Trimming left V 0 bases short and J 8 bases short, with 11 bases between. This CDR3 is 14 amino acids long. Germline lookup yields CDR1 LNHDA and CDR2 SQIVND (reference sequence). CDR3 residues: CASSIDLETDEQFF. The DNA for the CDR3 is TGTGCCAGTAGTATAGATCTAGAAACCGATGAGCAGTTCTTC.

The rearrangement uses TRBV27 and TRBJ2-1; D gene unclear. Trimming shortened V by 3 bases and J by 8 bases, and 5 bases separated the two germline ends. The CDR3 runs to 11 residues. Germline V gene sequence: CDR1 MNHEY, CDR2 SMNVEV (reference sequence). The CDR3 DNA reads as TGTGCCAGCAGTTTCGGATATGAGCAGTTCTTC. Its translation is CASSFGYEQFF.

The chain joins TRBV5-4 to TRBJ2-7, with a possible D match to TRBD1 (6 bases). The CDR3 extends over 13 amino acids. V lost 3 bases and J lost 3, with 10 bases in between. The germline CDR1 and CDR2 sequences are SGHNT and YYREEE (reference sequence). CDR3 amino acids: CASSSGHNYEQYF. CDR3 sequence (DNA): TGTGCCAGCAGCTCGGGACACAACTACGAGCAGTACTTC.

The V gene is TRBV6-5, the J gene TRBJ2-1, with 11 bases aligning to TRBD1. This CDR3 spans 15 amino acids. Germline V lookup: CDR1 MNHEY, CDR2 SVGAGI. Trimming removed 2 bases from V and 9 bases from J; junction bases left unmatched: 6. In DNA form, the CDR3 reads TGTGCCAGCAGTTACGAGGGGACAGGGGGAAGTGAGCAGTTCTTC. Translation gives CASSYEGTGGSEQFF.

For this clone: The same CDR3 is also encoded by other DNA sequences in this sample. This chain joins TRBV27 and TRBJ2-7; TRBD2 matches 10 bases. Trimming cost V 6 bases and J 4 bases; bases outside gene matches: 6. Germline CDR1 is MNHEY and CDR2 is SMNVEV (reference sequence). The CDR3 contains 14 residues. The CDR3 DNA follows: TGTGCCAGCAGAGTAGCGGGGGGCCCGTACGAGCAGTACTTC. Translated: CASRVAGGPYEQYF.

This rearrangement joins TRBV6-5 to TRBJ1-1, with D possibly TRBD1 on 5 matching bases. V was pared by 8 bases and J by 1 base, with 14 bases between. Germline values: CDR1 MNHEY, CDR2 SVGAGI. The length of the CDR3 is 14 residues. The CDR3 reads CASLSTAPNTEAFF. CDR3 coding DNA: TGTGCCAGCCTTTCGACAGCACCGAACACTGAAGCTTTCTTT.

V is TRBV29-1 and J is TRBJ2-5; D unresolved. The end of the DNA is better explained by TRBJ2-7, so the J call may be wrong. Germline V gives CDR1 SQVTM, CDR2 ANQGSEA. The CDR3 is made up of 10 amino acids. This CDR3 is CSVRSYEQYF. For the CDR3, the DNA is TGCAGCGTCCGCAGCTACGAGCAGTACTTC.

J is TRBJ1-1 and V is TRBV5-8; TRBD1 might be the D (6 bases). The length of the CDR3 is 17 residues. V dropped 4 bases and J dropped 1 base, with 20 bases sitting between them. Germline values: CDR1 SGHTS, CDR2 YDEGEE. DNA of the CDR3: TGTGCCAGCAGCCCAAGCCCCAGGACAGCCTGGAACACTGAAGCTTTCTTT. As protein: CASSPSPRTAWNTEAFF.

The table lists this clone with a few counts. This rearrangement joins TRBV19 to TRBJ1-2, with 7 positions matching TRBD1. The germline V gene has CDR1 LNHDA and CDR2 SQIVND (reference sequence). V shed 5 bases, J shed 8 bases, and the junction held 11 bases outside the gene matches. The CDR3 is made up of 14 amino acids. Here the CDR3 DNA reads TGTGCCAGTAGTGAAGCCAACAGGGGACGCGGCTACACCTTC. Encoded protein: CASSEANRGRGYTF.

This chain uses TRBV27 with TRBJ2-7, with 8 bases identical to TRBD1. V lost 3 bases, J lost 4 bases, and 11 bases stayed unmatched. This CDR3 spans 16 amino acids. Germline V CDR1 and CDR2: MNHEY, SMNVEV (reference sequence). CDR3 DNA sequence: TGTGCCAGCAGTTTCCAGCCGGGACAGGAGGTATACGAGCAGTACTTC. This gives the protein CASSFQPGQEVYEQYF.

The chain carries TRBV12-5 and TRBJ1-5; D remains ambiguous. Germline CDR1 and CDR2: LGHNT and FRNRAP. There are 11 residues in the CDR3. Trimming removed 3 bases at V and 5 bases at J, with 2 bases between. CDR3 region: CASGFDQPQHF. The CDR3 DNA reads TGTGCTAGTGGTTTCGATCAGCCCCAGCATTTT.

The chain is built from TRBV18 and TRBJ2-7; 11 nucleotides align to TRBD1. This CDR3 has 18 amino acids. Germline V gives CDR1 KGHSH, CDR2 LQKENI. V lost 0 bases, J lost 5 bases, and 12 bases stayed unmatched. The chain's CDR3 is CASSPPDRGQYVPDEQYF. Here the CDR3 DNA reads TGTGCCAGCTCACCACCGGACAGGGGGCAATACGTCCCCGACGAGCAGTACTTC.

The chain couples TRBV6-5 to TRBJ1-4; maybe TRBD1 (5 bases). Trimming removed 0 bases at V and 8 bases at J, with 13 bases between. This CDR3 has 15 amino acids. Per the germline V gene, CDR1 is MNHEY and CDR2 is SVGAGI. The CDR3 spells CASSYSGLTGEKLFF. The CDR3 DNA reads TGTGCCAGCAGTTACTCGGGACTCACGGGGGAAAAACTGTTTTTT.

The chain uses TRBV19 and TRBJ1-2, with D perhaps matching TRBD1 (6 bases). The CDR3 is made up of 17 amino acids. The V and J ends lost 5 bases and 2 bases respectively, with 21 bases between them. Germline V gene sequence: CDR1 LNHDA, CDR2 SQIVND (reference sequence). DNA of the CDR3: TGTGCCAGTAGTTCCCCCGACAGGTCCGAGGGAAACTATGGCTACACCTTC. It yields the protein CASSSPDRSEGNYGYTF.

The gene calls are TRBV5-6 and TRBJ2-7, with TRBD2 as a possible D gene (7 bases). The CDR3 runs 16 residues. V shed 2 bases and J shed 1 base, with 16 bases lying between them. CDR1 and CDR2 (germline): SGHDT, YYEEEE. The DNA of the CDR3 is TGTGCCAGCAGCTTTAAACGGGGGGCAGGGTCCTACGAGCAGTACTTC. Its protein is CASSFKRGAGSYEQYF. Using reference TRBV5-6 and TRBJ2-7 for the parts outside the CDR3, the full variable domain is DAGVTQSPTHLIKTRGQQVTLRCSPKSGHDTVSWYQQALGQGPQFIFQYYEEEERQRGNFPDRFSGHQFPNYSSELNVNALLLGDSALYLCASSFKRGAGSYEQYFGPGTRLTVT.

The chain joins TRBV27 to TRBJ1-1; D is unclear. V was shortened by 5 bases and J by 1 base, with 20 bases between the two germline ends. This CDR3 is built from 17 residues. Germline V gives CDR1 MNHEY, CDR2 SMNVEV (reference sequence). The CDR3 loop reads CASSPQRHTFPNTEAFF. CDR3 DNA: TGTGCCAGCAGTCCACAGAGGCATACTTTTCCGAACACTGAAGCTTTCTTT.

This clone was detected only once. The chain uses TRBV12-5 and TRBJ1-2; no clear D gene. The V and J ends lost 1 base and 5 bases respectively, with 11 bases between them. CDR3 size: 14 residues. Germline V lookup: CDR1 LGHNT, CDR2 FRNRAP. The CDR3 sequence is CASGLEPPGYGYTF. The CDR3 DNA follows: TGTGCTAGTGGTTTGGAGCCCCCTGGGTATGGCTACACCTTC.

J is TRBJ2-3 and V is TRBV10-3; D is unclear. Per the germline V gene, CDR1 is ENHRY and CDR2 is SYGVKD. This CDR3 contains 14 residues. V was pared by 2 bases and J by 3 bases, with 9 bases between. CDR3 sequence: CAISEGMGTDTQYF. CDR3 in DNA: TGTGCCATCAGTGAGGGTATGGGGACAGATACGCAGTATTTT.

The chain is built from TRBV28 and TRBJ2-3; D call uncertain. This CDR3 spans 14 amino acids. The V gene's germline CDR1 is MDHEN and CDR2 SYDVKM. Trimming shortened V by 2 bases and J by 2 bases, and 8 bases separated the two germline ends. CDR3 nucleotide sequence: TGTGCCAGCAGTTTACGACATCTCACAGATACGCAGTATTTT. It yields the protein CASSLRHLTDTQYF. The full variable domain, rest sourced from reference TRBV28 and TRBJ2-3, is DVKVTQSSRYLVKRTGEKVFLECVQDMDHENMFWYRQDPGLGLRLIYFSYDVKMKEKGDIPEGYSVSREKKERFSLILESASTNQTSMYLCASSLRHLTDTQYFGPGTRLTVL.

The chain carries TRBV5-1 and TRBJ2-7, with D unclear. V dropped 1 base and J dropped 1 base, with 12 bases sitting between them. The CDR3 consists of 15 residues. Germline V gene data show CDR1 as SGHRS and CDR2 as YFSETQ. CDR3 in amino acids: CASSLWADGSYEQYF. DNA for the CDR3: TGCGCCAGCAGCTTGTGGGCGGATGGGTCCTACGAGCAGTACTTC.

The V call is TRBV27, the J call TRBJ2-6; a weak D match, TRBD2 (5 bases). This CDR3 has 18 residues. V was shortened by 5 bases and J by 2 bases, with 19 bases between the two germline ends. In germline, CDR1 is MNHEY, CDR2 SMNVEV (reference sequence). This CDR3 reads CASSPLGVGGPGANVLTF. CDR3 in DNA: TGTGCCAGCAGTCCGCTCGGGGTAGGCGGCCCTGGGGCCAACGTCCTGACTTTC.

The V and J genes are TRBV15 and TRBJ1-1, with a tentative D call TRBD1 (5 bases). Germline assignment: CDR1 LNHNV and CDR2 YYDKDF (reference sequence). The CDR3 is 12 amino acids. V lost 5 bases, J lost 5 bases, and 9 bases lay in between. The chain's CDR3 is CATSGSGTEAFF. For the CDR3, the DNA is TGTGCCACCAGCGGGTCAGGGACTGAAGCTTTCTTT.

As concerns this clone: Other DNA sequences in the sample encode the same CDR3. The CDR3 coding sequence is TGCGCCAGCAGCCTGACAGGGGGTGACGAGCAGTACTTC. It translates to CASSLTGGDEQYF. The J gene is TRBJ2-7, the V gene TRBV5-1; 9 bases are a match to TRBD1. V was pared by 4 bases and J by 5 bases, with 4 bases of the junction left unmatched. The germline CDR1 and CDR2 sequences are SGHRS and YFSETQ. The CDR3 spans 13 residues.

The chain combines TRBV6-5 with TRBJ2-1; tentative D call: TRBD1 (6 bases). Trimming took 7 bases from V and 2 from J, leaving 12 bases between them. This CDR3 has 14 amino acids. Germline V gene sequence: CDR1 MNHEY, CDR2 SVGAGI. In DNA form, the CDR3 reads TGTGCCAGCACTACCGGGACACCCTACAATGAGCAGTTCTTC. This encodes CASTTGTPYNEQFF.

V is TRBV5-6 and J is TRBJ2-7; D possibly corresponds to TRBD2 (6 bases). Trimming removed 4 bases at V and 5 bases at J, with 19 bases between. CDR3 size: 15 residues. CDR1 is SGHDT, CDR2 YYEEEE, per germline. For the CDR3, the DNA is TGTGCCAGCAGCGAGGAGACTAGTTGGAGACACGAGCAGTACTTC. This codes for CASSEETSWRHEQYF. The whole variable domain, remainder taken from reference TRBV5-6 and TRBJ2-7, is DAGVTQSPTHLIKTRGQQVTLRCSPKSGHDTVSWYQQALGQGPQFIFQYYEEEERQRGNFPDRFSGHQFPNYSSELNVNALLLGDSALYLCASSEETSWRHEQYFGPGTRLTVT.

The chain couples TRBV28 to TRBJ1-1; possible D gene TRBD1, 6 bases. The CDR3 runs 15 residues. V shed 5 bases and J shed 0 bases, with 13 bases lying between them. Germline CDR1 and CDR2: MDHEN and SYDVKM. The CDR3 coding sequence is TGTGCCAGCAGTCCGTTGACAGGAATGAACACTGAAGCTTTCTTT. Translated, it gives CASSPLTGMNTEAFF.

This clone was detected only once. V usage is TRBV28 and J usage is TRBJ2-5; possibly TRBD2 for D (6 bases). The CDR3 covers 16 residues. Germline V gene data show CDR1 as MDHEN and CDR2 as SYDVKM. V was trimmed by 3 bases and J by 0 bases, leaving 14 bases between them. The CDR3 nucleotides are TGTGCCAGCAGTTTGGAGGGGTGGGGGTACCAAGAGACCCAGTACTTC. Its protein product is CASSLEGWGYQETQYF.

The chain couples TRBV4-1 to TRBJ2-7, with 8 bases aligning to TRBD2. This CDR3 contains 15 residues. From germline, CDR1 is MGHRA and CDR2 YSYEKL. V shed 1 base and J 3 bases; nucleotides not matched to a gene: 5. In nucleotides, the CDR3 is TGCGCCAGCAGCCAAGGGGGGGGACTAGTCTACGAGCAGTACTTC. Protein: CASSQGGGLVYEQYF.